This T cell receptor (beta chain) derives from a study of blood T cell repertoires in COVID-19. Across the study: Spain, Italy and the United States supplied samples that represented acute and convalescent COVID-19. T cells, B-cell-depleted T cells, or PBMCs provided the cDNA or gDNA that served as material.

TCRdb's copy holds only in-frame clones and misses some; the assay was immunoSEQ multiplex PCR. Among 350,000 or so clones listed, approximately 88% were seen once. The CDR3 has 14 amino acids. CDR1 and CDR2 from the germline V gene are MNHNS and SASEGT. V lost 1 base and J lost 12, with 16 bases in between. Those enrolled in Seattle joined during active infection and were followed longitudinally afterward. Sequencing was performed on peripheral blood. J is TRBJ2-4 and V is TRBV6-1; D gene unclear. The clonotype was recovered from a woman aged 30 to 39 with COVID-19, enrolled during active disease. CDR3 loop: CASSEDRVLVSQYF. DNA of the CDR3: TGTGCCAGCAGTGAAGACCGGGTACTCGTTTCTCAGTACTTC.